This TCR beta chain was found in a study of T cell responses to AZD1222 COVID-19 vaccine. Germline CDR1 and CDR2: SGHNT and YYREEE (reference sequence). Trimming stripped 3 bases from V and 7 bases from J, with 13 bases between. The CDR3 is 13 amino acids. Generated by immunoSEQ multiplex PCR, the TCRdb table keeps only in-frame clones and is missing some. The sample has about 150,000 clones, about nine tenths seen once; the top ten hold 1.8%. This clone was found a few times. The sequencing here drew on peripheral blood, taken on day 0 of AZD1222 vaccination. V gene TRBV5-4 combines with J gene TRBJ1-2; maybe TRBD1 (6 bases). The sequence was obtained from an adult in good health. The CDR3 protein is CASSWLGASGYTF. For the CDR3, the DNA is TGTGCCAGCAGCTGGCTGGGGGCCTCTGGCTACACCTTC. The entire variable domain, with the rest obtained from reference TRBV5-4 and TRBJ1-2, is as follows: ETGVTQSPTHLIKTRGQQVTLRCSSQSGHNTVSWYQQALGQGPQFIFQYYREEENGRGNFPPRFSGLQFPNYSSELNVNALELDDSALYLCASSWLGASGYTFGSGTRLTVV.